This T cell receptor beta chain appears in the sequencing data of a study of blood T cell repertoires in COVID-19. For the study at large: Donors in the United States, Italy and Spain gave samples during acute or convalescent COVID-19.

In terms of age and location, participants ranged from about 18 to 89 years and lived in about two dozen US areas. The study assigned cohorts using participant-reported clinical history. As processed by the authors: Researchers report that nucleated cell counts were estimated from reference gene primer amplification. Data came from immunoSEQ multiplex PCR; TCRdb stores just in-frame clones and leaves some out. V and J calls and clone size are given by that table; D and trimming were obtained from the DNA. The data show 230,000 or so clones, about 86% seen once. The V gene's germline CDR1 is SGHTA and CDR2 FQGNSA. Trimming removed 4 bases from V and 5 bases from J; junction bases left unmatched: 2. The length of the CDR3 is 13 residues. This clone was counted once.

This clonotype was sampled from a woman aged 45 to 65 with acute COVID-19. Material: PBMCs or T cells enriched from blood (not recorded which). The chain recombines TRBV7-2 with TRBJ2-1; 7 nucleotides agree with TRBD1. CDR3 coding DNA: TGTGCCAGCAGCTCGGGACAGCACAATGAGCAGTTCTTC. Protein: CASSSGQHNEQFF.